A single T cell receptor (beta chain) is shown here with its context. The data were taken from a study of blood T cell repertoires in COVID-19. After removal of 2 bases from V and 7 bases from J, the junction contained 6 bases not matched to a gene. Germline lookup yields CDR1 KGHSH and CDR2 LQKENI. This CDR3 is built from 14 residues. Here immunoSEQ multiplex PCR was the method, and the copy in TCRdb shows in-frame clones only, minus some. Of some 200,000 clones listed, less than 90% were seen once; the top ten hold around 9.9%. The chain is built from TRBV18 and TRBJ1-2; 8 bases align to TRBD1. This sequence originates from a woman aged 55-69 years with COVID-19, enrolled during active disease. Sequencing used peripheral blood. This CDR3 reads CASSPTGQGSGYTF. The CDR3 DNA reads as TGTGCCAGCTCACCAACTGGACAGGGAAGTGGCTACACCTTC.